The clone carrying this T cell receptor beta chain came up a few times. Its antigen is as yet unknown. CDR1 SQVTM and CDR2 ANQGSEA come from the germline V gene. CDR3 length equals 18 residues. V dropped 4 bases and J dropped 2 bases, with 25 bases sitting between them. Researchers took RNA transcripts and amplified the TCR beta CDR3 regions from them. With the HTBI primer set, the TCR CDR3 went through a first round of RT-PCR. TCRdb redid the calling of the multiplex PCR reads with MiXCR, one entry per CDR3 protein. The table includes about 300,000 distinct CDR3 sequences, roughly 13% detected once. This sample is part of a study of T cells in Graves' hyperthyroidism and ophthalmopathy. Exclusion of a patient resulted from uncontrolled infection, other autoimmune disease, pregnancy or lactation. Study-level results: Separating ophthalmopathy from stable hyperthyroidism was achieved by a 13 V-J model. Researchers found most expanded thyroid clonotypes above 0.001 in blood as well. The model forecast ophthalmopathy, anticipating it by a median approximately 7 months before onset.

The specimen was blood. The sequence derives from a middle-aged woman with Graves' hyperthyroidism. The rearrangement joins TRBV29-1 to TRBJ2-3; tentative D call: TRBD2 (5 bases). The CDR3 sequence: CSVAVALGAAIITDTQYF. The CDR3 region has the DNA TGCAGCGTTGCAGTGGCTTTAGGAGCGGCAATTATCACAGATACGCAGTATTTT.